This entry features one TCR beta chain sequence. Its specificity is unknown. These data are taken from a study of shared clonotypes between healthy human individuals. General observations from the study: Naive subsets tended to show greater estimated richness than memory subsets.

Free of recent acute infections or vaccinations, the donors were healthy HIV-negative adults. CD4+ cells were split into CD45RA+ naive and CD45RA-negative memory subsets. Original analysis: Filtering differed since immunoSEQ provided only junctions, with no quality scores. Sequencing used immunoSEQ multiplex PCR; TCRdb keeps in-frame clones, though not all of them. The DNA was the basis for D and trimming; V, J and clone size are from that table. The repertoire includes 2.3 million or so clones, over 90% of them detected once, and 0.39% sits in the top ten. Source material: naive CD4+ T cells from PBMCs. Subset here: CD45RA+ positively selected. The receptor was isolated from a man younger than 35 in good health. Some clones in this sample may be carry-over from other donors' samples.

The CDR3, as DNA: TGCAGCGTTAAGGCCCAGCGGGACACCGGGGAGCTGTTTTTT. Translating it yields CSVKAQRDTGELFF. The chain recombines TRBV29-1 with TRBJ2-2, with D possibly being TRBD2 (6 bases). The CDR3 runs 14 residues. The germline gives CDR1 SQVTM, CDR2 ANQGSEA. Trimming removed 5 bases at V and 3 bases at J, with 13 bases between.